These 30 T cell receptor beta chains were sequenced from one sample in a study of regulatory T cells in long-lasting Graves disease. TCR beta libraries were built with iRepertoire HTBI primers and Arm-PCR of CDR3 regions. Each CDR3 protein is one row after TCRdb ran MiXCR on the multiplex PCR reads. The sample shows about 560,000 distinct CDR3 sequences, around 16% of them seen only once. Time point indicated: newly diagnosed GD, antithyroid drugs for less than 3 months. Making the TCR library involved RNA that had been extracted from PBMCs. These data are also associated with another study on T cells in Graves' hyperthyroidism and ophthalmopathy.

Sequencing was performed on peripheral blood mononuclear cells (PBMCs), taken at new diagnosis, from a patient treated with antithyroid drugs. These receptors were collected from a man aged 18-30 years with Graves disease.

The table lists this clonotype with a few counts. A read error is possible here, since a much larger clone lies one base away. The rearrangement uses TRBV5-5 and TRBJ2-1; TRBD1 aligns across 8 bases. Gene TRBJ2-7 matches the end of the DNA better, so the J call may be wrong. Germline V CDR1 and CDR2: SGHKS, YYEKEE (reference sequence). CDR3 length: 16 residues. The DNA of the CDR3 is TGTGCCAGCAGCTTGGGTTCAGGGGGCGCGTACAATGAGCAGTACTTC. Translation gives CASSLGSGGAYNEQYF.

V usage is TRBV14 and J usage is TRBJ2-1, with 13 bases matching TRBD2. The V gene end was trimmed by 8 bases and the J gene end by 2 bases; junction bases not matched to a gene: 6. The CDR3 length is 16 residues. From germline, CDR1 is SGHDN and CDR2 FVKESK. CDR3 loop: CASGPGLAGAYNEQFF. DNA of the CDR3: TGTGCCAGCGGCCCTGGACTAGCGGGAGCCTACAATGAGCAGTTCTTC.

This clonotype was recorded many times. This rearrangement joins TRBV6-2 or TRBV6-3 to TRBJ2-2; no clear D. This CDR3 spans 11 amino acids. Trimming cost V 2 bases and J 6 bases, with 1 base left between them. Germline values: CDR1 MNHEY, CDR2 SVGEGT. In DNA, the CDR3 is TGTGCCAGCAGTTACCCCGGGGAGCTGTTTTTT. It specifies CASSYPGELFF.

In its sample, this clonotype was seen a few times. The rearrangement joins TRBV18 to TRBJ2-3; D remains ambiguous. The germline V gene encodes CDR1 KGHSH and CDR2 LQKENI. V lost 2 bases, J lost 1 base, and 16 bases lay in between. The CDR3 extends over 17 amino acids. Written as DNA, the CDR3 is TGTGCCAGCTCACCAGCCATCCGGGTTTCGGGCACAGATACGCAGTATTTT. Residues: CASSPAIRVSGTDTQYF.

Of note for this clonotype: Mismatch with germline at one junction end may stem from a read error. The chain couples TRBV28 to TRBJ2-2; TRBD2 agrees at 10 bases. The CDR3 loop spans 18 amino acids. Germline V gene data show CDR1 as MDHEN and CDR2 as SYDVKM. CDR3 in amino acids: CVSSSLHGTSENTGELFF. CDR3 nucleotide sequence: TGTGTCAGCAGTTCTCTCCACGGGACTAGCGAGAACACCGGGGAGCTGTTTTTT.

On this clonotype itself: This sequence may be a read error, since a much larger clone differs from it by one base. The V and J genes are TRBV5-6 and TRBJ2-1; 8 bases fit TRBD2. This CDR3 has 14 residues. The trim removed 4 bases at V and 5 bases at J, leaving 5 bases unmatched. Germline V gives CDR1 SGHDT, CDR2 YYEEEE. CDR3 in amino acids: CASSVREGNNEQFF. For the CDR3, the DNA is TGTGCCAGCAGCGTACGGGAGGGGAACAATGAGCAGTTCTTC.

Only a few counts were recorded for this clonotype. The chain uses TRBV15 and TRBJ2-1; TRBD2 agrees at 14 bases. The CDR3 is 18 amino acids. The germline CDR1 and CDR2 sequences are LNHNV and YYDKDF (reference sequence). With V trimmed by 1 base and J by 9 bases, 11 bases remained unmatched. CDR3: CATSRVSPGTSGRSEQFF. The DNA of the CDR3 is TGTGCCACCAGCAGAGTATCCCCCGGGACTAGCGGGAGAAGTGAGCAGTTCTTC.

As regards this clonotype: The conserved phenylalanine or tryptophan is not found at the CDR3 terminus, so this likely reflects a read error. No DNA is shown, since the ends of the CDR3 on it are uncertain; the CDR3 is the one TCRdb lists. This chain links TRBV3-1 with TRBJ2-5. The CDR3 region is 8 residues in length, termini included. In germline, CDR1 is LGHDT, CDR2 YNNKEL (reference sequence). The CDR3: CASSQVSV.

V usage is TRBV30 and J usage is TRBJ1-4; D gene ambiguous. Germline CDR1 is GTSNPN and CDR2 is SVGIG (reference sequence). The V and J ends lost 0 bases and 8 bases respectively, with 7 bases between them. This CDR3 contains 12 residues. CDR3 region: CAWSVEGEKLFF. The DNA of the CDR3 is TGTGCCTGGAGTGTAGAAGGGGAAAAACTGTTTTTT.

This clonotype was seen repeatedly, ten times or more. The chain employs TRBV5-1 and TRBJ2-7; tentatively, D is TRBD1 or TRBD2 (5 bases each). From germline, CDR1 is SGHRS and CDR2 YFSETQ. The CDR3 spans 14 residues. V was clipped by 0 bases and J by 5 bases, with 12 bases between them. For the CDR3, the DNA is TGCGCCAGCAGCTTGGCCGGGATGGGACACGAGCAGTACTTC. Encoded protein: CASSLAGMGHEQYF.

This clonotype was recorded a few times. The V gene is TRBV5-1, the J gene TRBJ2-7; 12 nucleotides match TRBD2. V was clipped by 5 bases and J by 12 bases; unmatched bases: 12. The CDR3 totals 14 residues. Germline loops: CDR1 SGHRS, CDR2 YFSETQ. The chain's CDR3 is CASRPGTSGQMPYF. The DNA of the CDR3 is TGCGCCAGCAGGCCCGGGACTAGCGGGCAGATGCCGTACTTC.

The gene calls are TRBV4-1 and TRBJ1-3; 8 nucleotides align to TRBD1. The CDR3 runs 15 residues. The J segment lost 0 bases and the V segment lost 6 bases, leaving 4 bases of the junction unmatched. Germline values: CDR1 MGHRA, CDR2 YSYEKL. CDR3 in DNA: TGCGCCAGCAGTACGACAGGGGTCTCTGGAAACACCATATATTTT. As protein: CASSTTGVSGNTIYF.

CDR3 sequence (DNA): TGTGCCAGCAGCCCAAGGGCCAGCGCGAGGGATGAGCAGTTCTTC. This translates into CASSPRASARDEQFF. J is TRBJ2-1 and V is TRBV7-3; possible D gene TRBD2, 5 bases. V lost 5 bases and J 8 bases, leaving 19 bases between the germline ends. The CDR3 has 15 amino acids. CDR1 is SGHTA, CDR2 FQGTGA, per germline.

The CDR3 region has the DNA TGTGCCAGCAGCCGCAGTACAGGGGCCTGGGAGACCCAGTACTTC. Amino acids: CASSRSTGAWETQYF. The genes are TRBV3-1 and TRBJ2-5, with 7 bases that match TRBD1. After removal of 4 bases from V and 5 bases from J, the junction contained 10 bases not matched to a gene. Per the germline V gene, CDR1 is LGHDT and CDR2 is YNNKEL (reference sequence). CDR3 length: 15 amino acids.

This clonotype was found many times. J is TRBJ2-2 and V is TRBV2; a weak D match, TRBD2 (6 bases). The V gene's germline CDR1 is SNHLY and CDR2 FYNNEI. This CDR3 spans 15 amino acids. Trimming pared 5 bases from V and 3 bases from J, leaving 13 bases between. In DNA form, the CDR3 reads TGTGCCAGCAGTTCGGACCGGGAGTACACCGGGGAGCTGTTTTTT. This translates into CASSSDREYTGELFF.

This clonotype was found many times. The V and J genes are TRBV12-3 or TRBV12-4 and TRBJ2-7, with 11 nucleotides matching TRBD2. CDR3 length: 16 residues. The J segment lost 6 bases and the V segment lost 5 bases, leaving 12 bases of the junction unmatched. CDR3 DNA: TGTGCCAGCAGTCCCGAGCGCCTAGCGGGAGGAAGCGAGCAGTACTTC. Its translation: CASSPERLAGGSEQYF.

This clonotype showed up just a few times. The chain recombines TRBV6-1 with TRBJ2-1; 8 bases fit TRBD2. The CDR3 sequence is 16 residues long. Germline loops: CDR1 MNHNS, CDR2 SASEGT. V lost 10 bases to trimming and J lost 2 bases; unmatched junction nucleotides: 13. The CDR3 nucleotides are TGTGCCATCCCCGGTGGCACTAGCGGTCCCTACAATGAGCAGTTCTTC. Amino acids: CAIPGGTSGPYNEQFF.

This clonotype showed up many times. The DNA for the CDR3 is TGCGCCAGCAGCCAAGTGCCAAGAATGAACACTGAAGCTTTCTTT. Its translation: CASSQVPRMNTEAFF. The chain carries TRBV4-1 and TRBJ1-1, with no clear D. Deletions cut 1 base from V and 0 bases from J, with 9 bases between. This CDR3 is built from 15 residues. Germline CDR1 is MGHRA and CDR2 is YSYEKL.

This clonotype was seen at least ten times. This chain joins TRBV20-1 and TRBJ2-1; D may be TRBD2 (5 bases). V gave up 0 bases and J gave up 6 bases, with 18 bases separating them. The CDR3 runs to 16 residues. Germline V gene sequence: CDR1 DFQATT, CDR2 SNEGSKA (reference sequence). The CDR3 here is CSARDHQEARGNEQFF. The CDR3 nucleotides read TGCAGTGCTAGAGATCACCAGGAGGCTCGGGGCAATGAGCAGTTCTTC.

In its sample, this clonotype was seen many times. The V gene is TRBV11-2, the J gene TRBJ2-7, with D hard to call. CDR3 size: 13 residues. Trimming removed 0 bases from V and 7 bases from J, with 10 bases in between. The germline gives CDR1 SGHAT, CDR2 FQNNGV. CDR3 nucleotide sequence: TGTGCCAGCAGCTTAGAGGAGTTTCGTGAGCAGTACTTC. Translation gives CASSLEEFREQYF.

This clonotype was seen ten or more times. The genes are TRBV5-8 and TRBJ1-2, with TRBD1 matching 7 bases. Germline assignment: CDR1 SGHTS and CDR2 YDEGEE. Trimming cost V 4 bases and J 4 bases; bases outside gene matches: 13. This CDR3 comprises 16 residues. Written as DNA, the CDR3 is TGTGCCAGCAGCGGACCCGGGACAGCTTCGTTCTATGGCTACACCTTC. This encodes CASSGPGTASFYGYTF.

This clonotype was counted at least ten times. The V and J genes are TRBV6-1 and TRBJ2-3; 10 bases are shared with TRBD1. CDR3 length: 15 amino acids. CDR1 and CDR2 from the germline V gene are MNHNS and SASEGT. The V and J ends lost 7 bases and 8 bases, in that order; junction bases with no gene match: 12. The CDR3: CASTYPGQGSSTQYF. The CDR3 DNA is TGTGCCAGCACCTATCCGGGACAGGGGAGTAGTACGCAGTATTTT.

This clonotype showed up many times. The chain is built from TRBV27 and TRBJ2-1; no clear D. CDR3 length: 11 residues. Germline V CDR1 and CDR2: MNHEY, SMNVEV (reference sequence). Trimming pared 5 bases from V and 12 bases from J, leaving 11 bases between. The CDR3 DNA is TGTGCCAGCAGTCGCCCGGGCCCGCAGTTCTTC. It translates to CASSRPGPQFF.

At least ten counts were recorded for this clonotype. V and J are TRBV12-3 or TRBV12-4 and TRBJ2-3; tentative D call: TRBD2 (5 bases). The V and J ends lost 6 bases and 5 bases respectively, with 9 bases between them. This CDR3 is built from 12 residues. The CDR3 DNA follows: TGTGCCAGCAGCTTTGGGAGAGATACGCAGTATTTT. The encoded protein is CASSFGRDTQYF.

The genes are TRBV7-2 and TRBJ2-7; 14 bases match TRBD2. Germline assignment: CDR1 SGHTA and CDR2 FQGNSA. The CDR3 sequence is 16 residues long. The junction had 1 base not matched to a gene; V was cut back by 3 bases and J by 0 bases. The CDR3 loop reads CASSFGTSGSSYEQYF. The CDR3 DNA is TGTGCCAGCAGCTTCGGGACTAGCGGGAGCTCCTACGAGCAGTACTTC.

This clonotype was seen at least ten times. The chain couples TRBV11-2 to TRBJ2-1; the match to TRBD1 covers 8 bases. V lost 1 base and J lost 8; bases outside the gene matches: 10. Germline CDR1 is SGHAT and CDR2 is FQNNGV. CDR3 length equals 16 residues. CDR3 protein: CASSLGQGARLHEQFF. In nucleotides, the CDR3 is TGTGCCAGCAGCTTAGGGCAGGGGGCCCGATTGCATGAGCAGTTCTTC.

The table lists this clonotype with a few counts. This sequence joins TRBV5-4 and TRBJ2-7; TRBD2 matches 7 bases. The V and J ends lost 1 base and 2 bases, in that order; junction bases with no gene match: 3. The CDR3 sequence is 14 residues long. The germline V gene has CDR1 SGHNT and CDR2 YYREEE (reference sequence). In DNA form, the CDR3 reads TGTGCCAGCAGCTTGAGCGGGATAGCCTACGAGCAGTACTTC. Protein sequence: CASSLSGIAYEQYF. Full variable domain (remainder filled in from reference TRBV5-4 and TRBJ2-7): ETGVTQSPTHLIKTRGQQVTLRCSSQSGHNTVSWYQQALGQGPQFIFQYYREEENGRGNFPPRFSGLQFPNYSSELNVNALELDDSALYLCASSLSGIAYEQYFGPGTRLTVT.

The chain carries TRBV19 and TRBJ1-1; the D is unclear. The germline V gene encodes CDR1 LNHDA and CDR2 SQIVND (reference sequence). This CDR3 spans 14 amino acids. The V end was cut by 5 bases, the J end by 5 bases, with 15 bases between. CDR3 bases: TGTGCCAGTAGTCCCCCGGGAGGGCTGACTGAAGCTTTCTTT. Translating it yields CASSPPGGLTEAFF. The entire variable domain, with the rest obtained from reference TRBV19 and TRBJ1-1, is as follows: DGGITQSPKYLFRKEGQNVTLSCEQNLNHDAMYWYRQDPGQGLRLIYYSQIVNDFQKGDIAEGYSVSREKKESFPLTVTSAQKNPTAFYLCASSPPGGLTEAFFGQGTRLTVV.

This clonotype was counted many times. J is TRBJ2-5 and V is TRBV28, with 8 bases matching TRBD1. Germline CDR1 reads MDHEN; CDR2 reads SYDVKM. Trimming took 5 bases from V and 4 from J; bases not matched to a gene: 9. CDR3 length: 15 amino acids. The CDR3 nucleotides read TGTGCCAGCAGTACGACAGGGGCCGGTGGAGAGACCCAGTACTTC. As protein: CASSTTGAGGETQYF. The full variable domain, in which reference TRBV28 and TRBJ2-5 provide the parts outside the CDR3, is DVKVTQSSRYLVKRTGEKVFLECVQDMDHENMFWYRQDPGLGLRLIYFSYDVKMKEKGDIPEGYSVSREKKERFSLILESASTNQTSMYLCASSTTGAGGETQYFGPGTRLLVL.

This clonotype was recorded a few times. This chain connects TRBV5-1 to TRBJ2-6; no clear D gene. This CDR3 is 16 amino acids long. Germline CDR1 SGHRS, CDR2 YFSETQ. Deletions cut 4 bases from V and 0 bases from J, with 11 bases between. The CDR3, as DNA: TGCGCCAGCAGCGCGGTCTCGGGCTCTGGGGCCAACGTCCTGACTTTC. It is translated as CASSAVSGSGANVLTF.